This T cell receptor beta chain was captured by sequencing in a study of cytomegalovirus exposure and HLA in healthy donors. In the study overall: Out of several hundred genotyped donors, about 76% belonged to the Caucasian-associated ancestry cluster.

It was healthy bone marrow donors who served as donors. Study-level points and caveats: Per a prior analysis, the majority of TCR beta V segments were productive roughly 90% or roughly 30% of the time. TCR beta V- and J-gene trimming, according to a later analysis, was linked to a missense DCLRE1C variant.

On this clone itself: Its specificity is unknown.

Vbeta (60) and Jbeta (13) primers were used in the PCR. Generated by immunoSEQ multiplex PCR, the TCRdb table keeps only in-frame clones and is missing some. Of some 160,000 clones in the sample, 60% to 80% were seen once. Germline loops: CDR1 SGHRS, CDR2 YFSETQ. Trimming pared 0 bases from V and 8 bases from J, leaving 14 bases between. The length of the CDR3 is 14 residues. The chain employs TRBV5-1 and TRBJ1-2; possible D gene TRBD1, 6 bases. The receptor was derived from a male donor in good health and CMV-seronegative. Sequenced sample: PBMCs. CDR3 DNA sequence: TGCGCCAGCAGCTTGGACGCAGGGGCAAGAGGCTACACCTTC. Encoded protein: CASSLDAGARGYTF.